Presented here are 13 T cell receptor beta chains from one specimen sequenced in a study of T cell responses to AZD1222 COVID-19 vaccine. Using immunoSEQ multiplex PCR, the repertoire was profiled, and TCRdb retains in-frame clones only, with some absent. Of around 110,000 clones in the sample, approximately 85% are singletons; the top ten hold around 3.9%. The specimen comprised peripheral blood, sampled on day 0 of MenACWY control vaccination. Receptor source: an adult in good health.

The CDR3, as DNA: TGTGCCAGCAGCGCCCCCAAGGTGGGACACGGACCAAACTATGGCTACACCTTC. It specifies CASSAPKVGHGPNYGYTF. V and J are TRBV9 and TRBJ1-2; possibly TRBD1 for D (6 bases). Per germline, CDR1 SGDLS and CDR2 YYNGEE. CDR3 length: 18 residues. Trimming left V 3 bases short and J 2 bases short, with 23 bases between.

The chain recombines TRBV13 with TRBJ2-1; 7 bases line up with TRBD1. Trimming cost V 5 bases and J 10 bases; bases outside gene matches: 11. CDR1 and CDR2 (germline): PRHDT, FYEKMQ (reference sequence). The CDR3 has 14 amino acids. Written as DNA, the CDR3 is TGTGCCAGCAGCCCCCACCCCCTGACAGGGGAGCAGTTCTTC. Amino acids: CASSPHPLTGEQFF.

The rearrangement joins TRBV10-1 to TRBJ2-3, with TRBD2 matching over 7 bases. Germline values: CDR1 WNHNN, CDR2 SYGVQD (reference sequence). V was pared by 1 base and J by 5 bases, with 3 bases of the junction left unmatched. CDR3 size: 14 residues. CDR3 in DNA: TGCGCCAGCAGTGAGTGGGGACTAAAAGATACGCAGTATTTT. Amino acids: CASSEWGLKDTQYF.

V usage is TRBV7-2 and J usage is TRBJ1-1, with 9 bases fitting TRBD1. The CDR3 sequence is 15 residues long. Germline V CDR1 and CDR2: SGHTA, FQGNSA. Trimming cost V 4 bases and J 5 bases; bases outside gene matches: 8. In DNA form, the CDR3 reads TGTGCCAGCAGCTCAGTCGGACAGGGGCTAACTGAAGCTTTCTTT. Its translation is CASSSVGQGLTEAFF. The full variable domain, in which reference TRBV7-2 and TRBJ1-1 provide the parts outside the CDR3, is GAGVSQSPSNKVTEKGKDVELRCDPISGHTALYWYRQSLGQGLEFLIYFQGNSAPDKSGLPSDRFSAERTGGSVSTLTIQRTQQEDSAVYLCASSSVGQGLTEAFFGQGTRLTVV.

V usage is TRBV19 and J usage is TRBJ2-2; TRBD1 agrees at 8 bases. The CDR3 is made up of 15 amino acids. Germline V lookup: CDR1 LNHDA, CDR2 SQIVND (reference sequence). V was pared by 3 bases and J by 4 bases, with 4 bases of the junction left unmatched. The CDR3 coding sequence is TGTGCCAGTAGTATTGTTACAGGGGGCACCGGGGAGCTGTTTTTT. This gives the protein CASSIVTGGTGELFF.

V is TRBV3-1 (or the pseudogene TRBV3-2) and J is TRBJ1-1, with D possibly being TRBD1 (6 bases). The germline V gene has CDR1 LGHDT and CDR2 YNNKEL (reference sequence). Trimming removed 4 bases at V and 8 bases at J, with 11 bases between. The CDR3 has 12 amino acids. CDR3 sequence (DNA): TGTGCCAGCAGCCGAACAGGACAGGAAGCTTTCTTT. Its protein product is CASSRTGQEAFF.

The genes are TRBV29-1 and TRBJ1-1; the D is unclear. CDR1 is SQVTM and CDR2 is ANQGSEA in the germline V gene. The CDR3 runs 12 residues. Trimming left V 4 bases short and J 1 base short, with 7 bases between. The CDR3 DNA reads as TGCAGCGTTGGAGTCGGGAACACTGAAGCTTTCTTT. It translates to CSVGVGNTEAFF.

V is TRBV7-8 and J is TRBJ1-2; D may be TRBD1 (6 bases). Trimming pared 1 base from V and 5 bases from J, leaving 14 bases between. The V gene's germline CDR1 is SGHVS and CDR2 FQNEAQ. CDR3 length: 15 amino acids. The CDR3 nucleotides are TGTGCCAGCAGCTTAGGGGGCGGGGGCCTATATGGCTACACCTTC. Translating gives CASSLGGGGLYGYTF.

The rearrangement links TRBV2 to TRBJ2-7, with TRBD2 identical over 8 bases. Germline CDR1 reads SNHLY; CDR2 reads FYNNEI. The V segment lost 5 bases and the J segment 7 bases; nucleotides outside the gene matches: 13. The CDR3 is made up of 15 amino acids. The CDR3 loop is CASSHQAGVRQEQYF. The DNA of the CDR3 is TGTGCCAGCAGTCACCAAGCGGGGGTGCGGCAAGAGCAGTACTTC.

The chain combines TRBV7-2 with TRBJ2-7; D perhaps matches TRBD2 (5 bases). The germline V gene has CDR1 SGHTA and CDR2 FQGNSA. There are 12 residues in the CDR3. V was cut by 0 bases and J by 5 bases, with 5 bases left in between. The CDR3 region is CASSLAGDEQYF. The CDR3, as DNA: TGTGCCAGCAGCTTAGCCGGGGACGAGCAGTACTTC.

The chain links TRBV5-1 to TRBJ2-1; TRBD1 agrees at 10 bases. V dropped 3 bases and J dropped 4; count of bases not matched to a gene: 4. The CDR3 is 15 residues long. Germline loops: CDR1 SGHRS, CDR2 YFSETQ. CDR3 DNA sequence: TGCGCCAGCAGCTCCGACAGGGGGCAATACAATGAGCAGTTCTTC. As protein: CASSSDRGQYNEQFF. Full variable domain (remainder filled in from reference TRBV5-1 and TRBJ2-1): KAGVTQTPRYLIKTRGQQVTLSCSPISGHRSVSWYQQTPGQGLQFLFEYFSETQRNKGNFPGRFSGRQFSNSRSEMNVSTLELGDSALYLCASSSDRGQYNEQFFGPGTRLTVL.

The chain employs TRBV4-1 and TRBJ2-1; 8 positions match TRBD1. Germline CDR1 is MGHRA and CDR2 is YSYEKL. V gave up 8 bases and J gave up 4 bases; unmatched junction bases: 13. There are 16 residues in the CDR3. CDR3 in amino acids: CASRKGAGTGYNEQFF. The DNA for the CDR3 is TGCGCCAGCCGAAAGGGGGCGGGGACAGGTTACAATGAGCAGTTCTTC.

This rearrangement joins TRBV19 to TRBJ1-6; no firm D call. The V end was cut by 5 bases, the J end by 7 bases, with 18 bases between. Germline assignment: CDR1 LNHDA and CDR2 SQIVND (reference sequence). This CDR3 has 16 residues. The DNA for the CDR3 is TGTGCCAGTAGTCCACGCCCGGGTGGATCAAATTCACCCCTCCACTTT. This gives the protein CASSPRPGGSNSPLHF. Based on the CDR3 plus reference TRBV19 and TRBJ1-6, the full variable domain is DGGITQSPKYLFRKEGQNVTLSCEQNLNHDAMYWYRQDPGQGLRLIYYSQIVNDFQKGDIAEGYSVSREKKESFPLTVTSAQKNPTAFYLCASSPRPGGSNSPLHFGNGTRLTVT.